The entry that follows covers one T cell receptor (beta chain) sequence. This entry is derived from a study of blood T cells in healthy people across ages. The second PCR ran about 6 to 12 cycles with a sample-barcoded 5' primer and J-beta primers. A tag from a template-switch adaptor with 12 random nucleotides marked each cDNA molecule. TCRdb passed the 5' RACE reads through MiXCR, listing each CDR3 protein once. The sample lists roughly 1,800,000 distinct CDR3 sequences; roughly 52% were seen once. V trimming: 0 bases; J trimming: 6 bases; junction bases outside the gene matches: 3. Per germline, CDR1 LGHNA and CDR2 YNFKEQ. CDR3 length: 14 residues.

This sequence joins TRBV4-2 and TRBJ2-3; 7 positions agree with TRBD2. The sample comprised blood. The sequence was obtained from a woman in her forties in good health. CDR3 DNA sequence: TGTGCCAGCAGCCAAGATGGGAGGGAGGATACGCAGTATTTT. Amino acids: CASSQDGREDTQYF.